This T cell receptor beta chain is from a study of T cell clones after liver transplantation. Background on the study: TCRbeta sequencing after a pre-transplant mixed lymphocyte reaction identified graft-donor-reactive clones, later tracked in post-transplant blood.

Some clones are missing from TCRdb's copy, which holds only in-frame ones; the method was immunoSEQ multiplex PCR. Altogether 70,000 to 95,000 clones are present, approximately 87% being singletons, with the ten largest covering 2.5% to 3%. Thawed unstimulated PBMCs were FACS-sorted by CD3, CD4 and CD8 into two populations. There are 14 residues in the CDR3. The V end lost 5 bases, the J end lost 7 bases, and 15 bases lay between the germline ends. Germline values: CDR1 SGHTA, CDR2 FQGNSA. The sample in question was CD4+ T cells from blood, obtained at the 22-month timepoint. The TCR comes from a human patient who received a liver transplant. Part of the T cell pool may stem from the graft donor. This sequence joins TRBV7-2 and TRBJ2-1, with D tentatively TRBD1 (8 bases). CDR3 nucleotide sequence: TGTGCCAGCAGCCCTACAGGGGGGGGAAATGAGCAGTTCTTC. Its protein is CASSPTGGGNEQFF.